The 14 T cell receptor beta chains below were found in one sample sequenced in a study of blood T cells in healthy people across ages. PCR was performed a second time for roughly 7 to 12 cycles using a sample-barcoded 5' primer and a J-beta primer mix. MiXCR, run by TCRdb on the 5' RACE reads, gives a single entry per CDR3 protein. The sample has hundreds of thousands of distinct CDR3 sequences, under 65% seen once. Sequencing input: blood. The receptors come from a man aged 55 to 70 in good health.

V usage is TRBV3-1 and J usage is TRBJ2-2; 8 bases match TRBD2. The CDR3 runs to 17 residues. The trim removed 1 base at V and 5 bases at J, leaving 9 bases unmatched. The germline V gene has CDR1 LGHDT and CDR2 YNNKEL (reference sequence). CDR3 bases: TGTGCCAGCAGCCAAGTACCCGGGGGGGCCGGAACCGGGGAGCTGTTTTTT. As protein: CASSQVPGGAGTGELFF.

The gene calls are TRBV20-1 and TRBJ2-1; D is unresolved. Trimming took 2 bases from V and 0 from J, leaving 5 bases between them. Per germline, CDR1 DFQATT and CDR2 SNEGSKA (reference sequence). The length of the CDR3 is 13 residues. Here the CDR3 reads CSARIPSYNEQFF. Here the CDR3 DNA reads TGCAGTGCTAGAATCCCCTCCTACAATGAGCAGTTCTTC.

The genes are TRBV7-2 and TRBJ2-3; 8 bases line up with TRBD2. Trimming took 5 bases from V and 5 from J; bases not matched to a gene: 12. This CDR3 spans 16 amino acids. The germline gives CDR1 SGHTA, CDR2 FQGNSA. The CDR3 here is CASSPNPAGAGDTQYF. As DNA, the CDR3 is TGTGCCAGCAGCCCCAATCCAGCGGGGGCGGGAGATACGCAGTATTTT.

Here the CDR3 reads CASSEALQVRTEAFF. The CDR3 DNA reads TGTGCCAGCAGTGAAGCGCTTCAGGTCCGCACTGAAGCTTTCTTT. The gene calls are TRBV6-1 and TRBJ1-1; no reliable D call. Germline V gene lookup returns CDR1 MNHNS and CDR2 SASEGT. The CDR3 runs 15 residues. Trimming took 0 bases from V and 4 from J, leaving 12 bases between them.

The chain recombines TRBV7-2 with TRBJ1-6; the D gene is possibly TRBD1 (6 bases). Germline V gene data show CDR1 as SGHTA and CDR2 as FQGNSA. This CDR3 has 15 amino acids. V was cut by 8 bases and J by 4 bases, with 15 bases left in between. The CDR3 sequence is CASAADRLYNSPLHF. In DNA, the CDR3 is TGTGCCAGCGCCGCTGACAGGCTGTATAATTCACCCCTCCACTTT. The variable domain in full, with the rest retrieved from reference TRBV7-2 and TRBJ1-6, is GAGVSQSPSNKVTEKGKDVELRCDPISGHTALYWYRQSLGQGLEFLIYFQGNSAPDKSGLPSDRFSAERTGGSVSTLTIQRTQQEDSAVYLCASAADRLYNSPLHFGNGTRLTVT.

This clonotype has a single count. V is TRBV20-1 and J is TRBJ2-3, with D perhaps TRBD2 (6 bases). Trimming stripped 0 bases from V and 2 bases from J, with 15 bases between. The CDR3 spans 16 residues. CDR1 is DFQATT and CDR2 is SNEGSKA in the germline V gene (reference sequence). The CDR3 is CSARDPWGDHTDTQYF. CDR3 coding DNA: TGCAGTGCTAGAGATCCGTGGGGGGACCACACAGATACGCAGTATTTT.

This sequence joins TRBV27 and TRBJ2-5; D is ambiguous. The V end was cut by 7 bases, the J end by 5 bases, with 11 bases between. The length of the CDR3 is 12 residues. Germline V lookup: CDR1 MNHEY, CDR2 SMNVEV (reference sequence). DNA for the CDR3: TGTGCCAGCAAATCGCCTCGGGAGACCCAGTACTTC. It codes for CASKSPRETQYF.

J is TRBJ1-4 and V is TRBV18; no reliable D call. Germline CDR1 reads KGHSH; CDR2 reads LQKENI. The CDR3 has 14 amino acids. Trimming removed 5 bases at V and 0 bases at J, with 7 bases between. In DNA, the CDR3 is TGTGCCAGCTCAAGGTCCTCAACTAATGAAAAACTGTTTTTT. This encodes CASSRSSTNEKLFF.

In its sample, this clonotype was seen a few times. J is TRBJ2-5 and V is TRBV5-1; D remains ambiguous. CDR3 length equals 14 residues. Per the germline V gene, CDR1 is SGHRS and CDR2 is YFSETQ. Trimming removed 0 bases at V and 5 bases at J, with 11 bases between. Here the CDR3 reads CASSLVSGSETQYF. Written as DNA, the CDR3 is TGCGCCAGCAGCTTGGTCTCTGGGTCGGAGACCCAGTACTTC.

The V gene is TRBV12-3 or TRBV12-4, the J gene TRBJ1-4, with 8 bases fitting TRBD1. The CDR3 length is 14 residues. V trimming: 5 bases; J trimming: 8 bases; junction bases outside the gene matches: 7. In DNA form, the CDR3 reads TGTGCCAGCAGTCCCGGACAGGGTTGGGAAAAACTGTTTTTT. Amino acids: CASSPGQGWEKLFF.

This chain joins TRBV4-2 and TRBJ2-7, with TRBD2 matching 12 bases. This CDR3 comprises 18 residues. V dropped 0 bases and J dropped 4; count of bases not matched to a gene: 10. Looked up from germline, CDR1 is LGHNA and CDR2 is YNFKEQ. CDR3 DNA sequence: TGTGCCAGCAGCCAAGATAGGACTAGCGGGGCTCCCGGGTACGAGCAGTACTTC. Protein: CASSQDRTSGAPGYEQYF.

The chain joins TRBV7-9 to TRBJ1-6; D call uncertain. Germline-derived CDR1 and CDR2 are SEHNR and FQNEAQ (reference sequence). This CDR3 spans 14 amino acids. The V end lost 3 bases, the J end lost 3 bases, and 6 bases lay between the germline ends. The CDR3 is CASSFSIYNSPLHF. CDR3 nucleotides: TGTGCCAGCAGCTTCTCCATCTATAATTCACCCCTCCACTTT.

The CDR3 region is CASSPTSGRKYF. The CDR3 nucleotides read TGTGCCAGCAGCCCGACTAGCGGGCGAAAGTACTTC. The chain carries TRBV12-3 or TRBV12-4 and TRBJ2-5, with 10 bases aligning to TRBD2. This CDR3 has 12 amino acids. With 6 bases clipped from V and 12 bases from J, the junction kept 7 bases outside the gene matches.

As to this clonotype: Compared with germline, one end of the junction differs, possibly owing to a read error. V is TRBV5-5 and J is TRBJ2-1; D remains ambiguous. Germline V gene data show CDR1 as SGHKS and CDR2 as YYEKEE (reference sequence). This CDR3 contains 12 residues. The CDR3 reads CAGSPWIGEQFF. CDR3 bases: TGTGCCGGCAGCCCGTGGATTGGTGAGCAGTTCTTC.